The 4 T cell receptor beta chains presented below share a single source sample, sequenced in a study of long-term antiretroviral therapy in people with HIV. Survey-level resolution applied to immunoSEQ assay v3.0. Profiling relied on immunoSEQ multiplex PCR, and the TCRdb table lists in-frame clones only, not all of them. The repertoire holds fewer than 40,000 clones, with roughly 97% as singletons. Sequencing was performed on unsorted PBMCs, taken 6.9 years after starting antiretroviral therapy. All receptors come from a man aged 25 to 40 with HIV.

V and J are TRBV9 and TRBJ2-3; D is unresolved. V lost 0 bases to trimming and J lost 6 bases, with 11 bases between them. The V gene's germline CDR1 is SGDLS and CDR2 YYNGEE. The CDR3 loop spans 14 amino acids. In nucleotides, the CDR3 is TGTGCCAGCAGCGTAGCTGGGGTCCTGGATACGCAGTATTTT. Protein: CASSVAGVLDTQYF.

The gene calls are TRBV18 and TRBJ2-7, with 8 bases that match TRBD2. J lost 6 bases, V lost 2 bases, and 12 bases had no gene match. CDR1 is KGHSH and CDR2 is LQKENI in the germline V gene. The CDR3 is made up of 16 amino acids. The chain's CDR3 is CASSPTGLAGKGEQYF. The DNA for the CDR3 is TGTGCCAGCTCACCAACGGGCTTAGCGGGAAAAGGCGAGCAGTACTTC.

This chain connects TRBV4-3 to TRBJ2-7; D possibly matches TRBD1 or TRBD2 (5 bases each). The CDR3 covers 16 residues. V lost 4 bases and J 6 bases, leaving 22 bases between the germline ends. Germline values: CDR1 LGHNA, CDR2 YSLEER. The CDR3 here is CASSRKLQGPSSEQYF. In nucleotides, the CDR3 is TGCGCCAGCAGCCGAAAATTGCAGGGACCTTCGTCCGAGCAGTACTTC.

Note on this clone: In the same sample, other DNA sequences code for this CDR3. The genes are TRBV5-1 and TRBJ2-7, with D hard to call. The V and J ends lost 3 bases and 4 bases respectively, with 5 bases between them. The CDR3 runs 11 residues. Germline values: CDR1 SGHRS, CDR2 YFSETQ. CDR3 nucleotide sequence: TGCGCCAGCAGCTCGAGATACGAGCAGTACTTC. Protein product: CASSSRYEQYF.